These T cell receptor beta chains were read from a single sample in a study of blood T cell repertoires in COVID-19. Sequencing used immunoSEQ multiplex PCR; TCRdb keeps in-frame clones, though not all of them. The sample comprises hundreds of thousands of clones, around 88% of which are singletons, and over 1% rests with the top ten. The sample consisted of PBMCs or T cells enriched from blood (not recorded which). These receptors came from a woman in her 40s with acute COVID-19. The CDR3 runs from the conserved cysteine through the conserved F or W. A D gene is named only where the DNA matches it firmly. Some rows have no size entry. The others give once, few or many, or a class for an expanded clone.

cdr3_aa	cdr3_nt	clone_size	v_call	j_call	d_call
CASSLDRVNTEAFF	TGTGCCAGCAGTTTAGACAGGGTTAACACTGAAGCTTTCTTT	.	TRBV27	TRBJ1-1	TRBD1
CASSSSGLPQETQYF	TGTGCCAGCAGCTCCTCTGGACTGCCCCAAGAGACCCAGTACTTC	.	TRBV28	TRBJ2-5	.
CSVDAGPRTGELFF	TGCAGCGTTGATGCGGGACCGCGCACCGGGGAGCTGTTTTTT	.	TRBV29-1	TRBJ2-2	.
CASSLGPSEETQYF	TGTGCCAGCAGCTTAGGGCCTAGCGAAGAGACCCAGTACTTC	.	TRBV7-2	TRBJ2-5	.
CANETGLAEAFF	TGTGCCAATGAGACAGGGTTGGCCGAAGCTTTCTTT	.	TRBV2	TRBJ1-1	TRBD1
CASSPRGAGDTGELFF	TGTGCCAGCAGCCCCCGGGGGGCAGGGGACACCGGGGAGCTGTTTTTT	.	TRBV9	TRBJ2-2	.
CATSRDSYGYTF	TGTGCCACCAGCAGGGACAGCTATGGCTACACCTTC	.	TRBV15	TRBJ1-2	.
CASSPRGGLAGVGTDTQYF	TGTGCCAGCAGTCCCCGAGGGGGACTAGCGGGAGTTGGAACAGATACGCAGTATTTT	.	TRBV6-6	TRBJ2-3	TRBD2
CASMDSTGNTIYF	TGCGCCAGCATGGACAGTACCGGAAACACCATATATTTT	few	TRBV10-1	TRBJ1-3	.
CASSQESRIYGYTF	TGCGCCAGCAGCCAAGAATCCAGGATCTATGGCTACACCTTC	.	TRBV4-3	TRBJ1-2	.
CASSLAWGHGEKLFF	TGTGCCAGCAGCTTAGCGTGGGGGCATGGTGAAAAACTGTTTTTT	.	TRBV7-9	TRBJ1-4	.
CAWRIASGGNEKLFF	TGTGCCTGGAGAATAGCATCCGGGGGTAATGAAAAACTGTTTTTT	.	TRBV30	TRBJ1-4	.
CATSDLAGGAYNEQFF	TGTGCCACCAGTGACCTAGCGGGAGGGGCCTACAATGAGCAGTTCTTC	.	TRBV24-1	TRBJ2-1	TRBD2
CASSLDIYEQYF	TGCGCCAGCAGCTTGGATATCTACGAGCAGTACTTC	.	TRBV5-1	TRBJ2-7	.
CASNLDRLRSYGYTF	TGTGCCAGTAACCTCGACAGGTTGAGAAGCTATGGCTACACCTTC	.	TRBV19	TRBJ1-2	.
CASSPHGGTEAFF	TGCGCCAGCAGTCCGCACGGCGGCACTGAAGCTTTCTTT	.	TRBV23-1	TRBJ1-1	.